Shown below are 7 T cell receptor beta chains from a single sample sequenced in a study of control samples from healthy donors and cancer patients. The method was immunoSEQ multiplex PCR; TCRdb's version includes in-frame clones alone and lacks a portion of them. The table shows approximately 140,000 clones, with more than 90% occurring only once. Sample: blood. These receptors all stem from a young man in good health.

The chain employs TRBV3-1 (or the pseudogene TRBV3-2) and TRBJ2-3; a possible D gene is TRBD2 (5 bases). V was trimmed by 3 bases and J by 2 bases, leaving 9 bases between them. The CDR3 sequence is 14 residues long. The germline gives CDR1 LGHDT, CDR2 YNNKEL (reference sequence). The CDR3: CASSHSGNTDTQYF. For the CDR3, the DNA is TGTGCCAGCAGCCACAGCGGAAACACAGATACGCAGTATTTT.

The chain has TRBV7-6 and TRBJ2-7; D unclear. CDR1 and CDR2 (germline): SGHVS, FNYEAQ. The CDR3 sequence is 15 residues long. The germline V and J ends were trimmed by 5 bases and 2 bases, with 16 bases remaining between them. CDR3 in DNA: TGTGCCAGCAGCCCTAACACGGGCACTGCCTACGAGCAGTACTTC. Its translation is CASSPNTGTAYEQYF.

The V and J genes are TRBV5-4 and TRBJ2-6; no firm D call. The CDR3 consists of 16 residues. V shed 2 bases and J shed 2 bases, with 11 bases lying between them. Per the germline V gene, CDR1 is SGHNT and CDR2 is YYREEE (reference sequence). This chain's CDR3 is CASSLISKTGANVLTF. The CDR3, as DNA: TGTGCCAGCAGCTTAATCAGCAAGACTGGGGCCAACGTCCTGACTTTC.

This CDR3 reads CASSIVVGQVYEQYF. The CDR3 DNA reads as TGTGCCAGTAGTATAGTAGTTGGACAGGTCTACGAGCAGTACTTC. The V gene is TRBV19, the J gene TRBJ2-7; 7 nucleotides line up with TRBD1. V shed 1 base and J 3 bases; nucleotides not matched to a gene: 6. This CDR3 has 15 amino acids. Germline V gene sequence: CDR1 LNHDA, CDR2 SQIVND (reference sequence).

This CDR3 reads CASSIGTGHAQYF. The CDR3 coding sequence is TGTGCCAGTAGTATAGGGACAGGGCACGCCCAGTACTTC. V and J are TRBV19 and TRBJ2-5; 8 nucleotides match TRBD1. Germline assignment: CDR1 LNHDA and CDR2 SQIVND (reference sequence). The V segment lost 1 base and the J segment 9 bases; nucleotides outside the gene matches: 4. The CDR3 runs to 13 residues.

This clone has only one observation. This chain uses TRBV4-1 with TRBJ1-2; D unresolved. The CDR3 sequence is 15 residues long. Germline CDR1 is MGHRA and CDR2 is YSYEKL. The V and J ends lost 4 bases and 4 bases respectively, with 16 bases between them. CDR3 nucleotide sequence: TGCGCCAGCAGCCCTACCTTGATCTCTTCCTATGGCTACACCTTC. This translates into CASSPTLISSYGYTF.

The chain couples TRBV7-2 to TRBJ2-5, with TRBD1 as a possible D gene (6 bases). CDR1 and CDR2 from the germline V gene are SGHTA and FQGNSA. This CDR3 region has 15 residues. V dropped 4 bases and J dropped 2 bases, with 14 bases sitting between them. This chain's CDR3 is CASSSTGSRQETQYF. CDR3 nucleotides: TGTGCCAGCAGCTCGACAGGTTCCAGACAAGAGACCCAGTACTTC.